This T cell receptor beta chain comes out of a study of Tregs in tolerant kidney transplant recipients. Sequencing used immunoSEQ multiplex PCR; TCRdb keeps in-frame clones, though not all of them. The profile shows 90,000 to 150,000 clones, about 91% of them singletons. Trimming removed 6 bases at V and 7 bases at J, with 16 bases between. CDR1 and CDR2 from the germline V gene are MGHRA and YSYEKL. This CDR3 region has 15 residues. The chain links TRBV4-1 to TRBJ1-6; D might be TRBD1 (5 bases). The source is a human donor in good health. The sample was CD4+ T cells from blood. Written as DNA, the CDR3 is TGCGCCAGCAGGCCGAGGGGTTTTGGGAATTCACCCCTCCACTTT. It is translated as CASRPRGFGNSPLHF.